A selection of T cell receptor beta chains follows, all from one sample in a study of blood T cells in healthy people across ages. TCRdb redid the calling of the 5' RACE reads with MiXCR, one entry per CDR3 protein. This table has 600,000 to 800,000 distinct CDR3 sequences, approximately 52% appearing once. The sequenced material came from blood. Source of these receptors: a woman of 80 years or more in good health. CDR3s include the opening cysteine and the closing phenylalanine or tryptophan. Each record gives: clone size, J gene, V gene, D gene, CDR3 protein, CDR3 DNA. The D gene is left open where the match is weak. The listing skips clone size in some rows; elsewhere it reads once, few, many or a size class.

abundance: many
j_gene: TRBJ2-1
v_gene: TRBV20-1
d_gene: NA
CDR3aa: CSARLPPSYNEQFF
CDR3nt: TGCAGTGCTAGACTTCCCCCCTCCTACAATGAGCAGTTCTTC

abundance: many
j_gene: TRBJ2-1
v_gene: TRBV5-8
d_gene: NA
CDR3aa: CASSQWAVEQFF
CDR3nt: TGTGCCAGCAGCCAGTGGGCGGTGGAGCAGTTCTTC

abundance: many
j_gene: TRBJ1-1
v_gene: TRBV9
d_gene: NA
CDR3aa: CASSVAPRIPNTEAFF
CDR3nt: TGTGCCAGCAGCGTAGCCCCACGAATCCCGAACACTGAAGCTTTCTTT

abundance: NA
j_gene: TRBJ2-1
v_gene: TRBV12-5
d_gene: NA
CDR3aa: CASAPGETGYRFF
CDR3nt: TGTGCTAGTGCCCCGGGGGAGACGGGATATCGGTTCTTC

abundance: many
j_gene: TRBJ2-5
v_gene: TRBV2
d_gene: TRBD2
CDR3aa: CASSENRGGFQETQYF
CDR3nt: TGTGCCAGCAGTGAAAACCGGGGGGGATTTCAAGAGACCCAGTACTTC

abundance: NA
j_gene: TRBJ1-4
v_gene: TRBV9
d_gene: TRBD1
CDR3aa: CASSGRRTGFNEKLFF
CDR3nt: TGTGCCAGCAGCGGGCGAAGGACAGGGTTTAATGAAAAACTGTTTTTT

abundance: NA
j_gene: TRBJ1-1
v_gene: TRBV9
d_gene: TRBD1
CDR3aa: CASSVEGGTNTEAFF
CDR3nt: TGTGCCAGCAGCGTAGAAGGGGGCACGAACACTGAAGCTTTCTTT

abundance: few
j_gene: TRBJ2-3
v_gene: TRBV18
d_gene: NA
CDR3aa: CASSPLAGHTDTQYF
CDR3nt: TGTGCCAGCTCACCACTGGCAGGGCACACAGATACGCAGTATTTT

abundance: NA
j_gene: TRBJ1-1
v_gene: TRBV4-3
d_gene: NA
CDR3aa: CASSQDRQTEAFF
CDR3nt: TGCGCCAGCAGCCAAGACAGGCAGACAGAAGCTTTCTTT

abundance: many
j_gene: TRBJ2-1
v_gene: TRBV20-1
d_gene: TRBD2
CDR3aa: CSADRSGGPFNEQFF
CDR3nt: TGCAGTGCTGATCGTAGCGGGGGTCCTTTCAATGAGCAGTTCTTC

abundance: many
j_gene: TRBJ2-7
v_gene: TRBV25-1
d_gene: NA
CDR3aa: CASSEQFLSYEQYF
CDR3nt: TGTGCCAGCAGTGAACAATTCCTAAGTTACGAGCAGTACTTC

abundance: NA
j_gene: TRBJ1-5
v_gene: TRBV3-1
d_gene: NA
CDR3aa: CASSQGGAGQPQHF
CDR3nt: TGTGCCAGCAGCCAAGGAGGGGCCGGTCAGCCCCAGCATTTT

abundance: NA
j_gene: TRBJ1-5
v_gene: TRBV10-3
d_gene: NA
CDR3aa: CAISDEWGGYQPQHF
CDR3nt: TGTGCCATCAGTGATGAATGGGGCGGATATCAGCCCCAGCATTTT

abundance: many
j_gene: TRBJ2-1
v_gene: TRBV7-2
d_gene: NA
CDR3aa: CASSLVRMYNEQFF
CDR3nt: TGTGCCAGCAGCTTAGTCCGGATGTACAATGAGCAGTTCTTC

abundance: NA
j_gene: TRBJ2-7
v_gene: TRBV10-3
d_gene: NA
CDR3aa: CAINPGEGYEQYF
CDR3nt: TGTGCCATCAACCCGGGAGAGGGCTACGAGCAGTACTTC